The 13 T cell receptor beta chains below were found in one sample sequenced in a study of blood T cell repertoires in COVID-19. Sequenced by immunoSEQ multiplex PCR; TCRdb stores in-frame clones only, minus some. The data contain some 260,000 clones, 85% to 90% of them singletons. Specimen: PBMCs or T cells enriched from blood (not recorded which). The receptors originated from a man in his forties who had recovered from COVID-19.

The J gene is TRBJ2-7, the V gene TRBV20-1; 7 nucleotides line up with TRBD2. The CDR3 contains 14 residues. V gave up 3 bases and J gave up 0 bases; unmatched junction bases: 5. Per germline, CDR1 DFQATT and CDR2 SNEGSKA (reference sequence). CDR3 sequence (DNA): TGCAGTGCTAGTCCTAGCGGCAACTCCTACGAGCAGTACTTC. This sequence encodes CSASPSGNSYEQYF.

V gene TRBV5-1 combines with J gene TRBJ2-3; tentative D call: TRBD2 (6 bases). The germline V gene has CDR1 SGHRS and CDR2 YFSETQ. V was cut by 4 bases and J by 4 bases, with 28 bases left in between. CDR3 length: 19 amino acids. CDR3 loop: CASSRTGARNSGDSDTQYF. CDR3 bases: TGCGCCAGCAGCCGGACGGGCGCGAGAAATAGCGGCGACTCAGATACGCAGTATTTT.

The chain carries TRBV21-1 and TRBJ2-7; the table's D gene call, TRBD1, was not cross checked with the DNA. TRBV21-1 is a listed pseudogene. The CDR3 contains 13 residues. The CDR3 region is CASSKRLGQELDF. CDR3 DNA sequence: TGTGCCAGCAGCAAACGGTTGGGACAAGAGCTAGACTTC.

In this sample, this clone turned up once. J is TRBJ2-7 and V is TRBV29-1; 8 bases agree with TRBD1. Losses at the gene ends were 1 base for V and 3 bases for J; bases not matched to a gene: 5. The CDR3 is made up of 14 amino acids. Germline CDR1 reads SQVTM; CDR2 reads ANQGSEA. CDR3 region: CSVEVGDRGYEQYF. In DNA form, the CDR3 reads TGCAGCGTTGAAGTGGGCGACAGGGGCTACGAGCAGTACTTC.

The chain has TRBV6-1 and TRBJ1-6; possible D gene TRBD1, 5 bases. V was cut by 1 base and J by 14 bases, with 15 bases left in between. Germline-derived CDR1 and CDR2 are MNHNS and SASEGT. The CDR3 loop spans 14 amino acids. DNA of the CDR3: TGTGCCAGCAGTGAAGACAGCCTTAGGGGTACCCTCCACTTT. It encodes CASSEDSLRGTLHF.

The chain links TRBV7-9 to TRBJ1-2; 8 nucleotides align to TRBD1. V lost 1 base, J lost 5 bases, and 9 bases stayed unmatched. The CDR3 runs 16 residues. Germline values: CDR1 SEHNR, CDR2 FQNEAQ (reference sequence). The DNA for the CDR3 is TGTGCCAGCAGCTTAGGATCGGACAGGGTGGATTATGGCTACACCTTC. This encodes CASSLGSDRVDYGYTF.

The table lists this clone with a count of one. CDR3 loop: CASSLVPGKREQYF. The CDR3 nucleotides read TGTGCCAGCAGCTTAGTCCCAGGGAAGCGCGAGCAGTACTTC. The gene calls are TRBV7-9 and TRBJ2-7; perhaps TRBD1 as D (5 bases). Germline V CDR1 and CDR2: SEHNR, FQNEAQ (reference sequence). The CDR3 runs to 14 residues. V was pared by 1 base and J by 6 bases, with 13 bases between.

The CDR3 coding sequence is TGTGCCAGCAGCGGAGGACTAGCGGGGTTCGCCGGGGAGCTGTTTTTT. Its translation is CASSGGLAGFAGELFF. V gene TRBV9 combines with J gene TRBJ2-2; 12 positions match TRBD2. The CDR3 is 16 residues long. The trim removed 3 bases at V and 6 bases at J, leaving 6 bases unmatched. Germline assignment: CDR1 SGDLS and CDR2 YYNGEE. The full variable domain, rest sourced from reference TRBV9 and TRBJ2-2, is DSGVTQTPKHLITATGQRVTLRCSPRSGDLSVYWYQQSLDQGLQFLIQYYNGEERAKGNILERFSAQQFPDLHSELNLSSLELGDSALYFCASSGGLAGFAGELFFGEGSRLTVL.

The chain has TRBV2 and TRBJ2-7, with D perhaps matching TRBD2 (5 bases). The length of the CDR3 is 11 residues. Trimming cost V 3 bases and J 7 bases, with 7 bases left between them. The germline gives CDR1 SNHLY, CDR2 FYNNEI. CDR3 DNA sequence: TGTGCCAGCAGTGAGTCGGGGGAGCAGTACTTC. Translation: CASSESGEQYF.

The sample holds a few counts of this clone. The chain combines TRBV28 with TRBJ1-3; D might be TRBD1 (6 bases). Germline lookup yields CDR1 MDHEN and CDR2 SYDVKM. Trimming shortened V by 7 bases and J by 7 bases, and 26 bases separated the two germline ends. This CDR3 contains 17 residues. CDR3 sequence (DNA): TGTGCCAGCACCCAAGGGGGGACGCGGGAGTCTTATAACACCATATATTTT. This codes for CASTQGGTRESYNTIYF. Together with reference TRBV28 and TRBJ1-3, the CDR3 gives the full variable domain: DVKVTQSSRYLVKRTGEKVFLECVQDMDHENMFWYRQDPGLGLRLIYFSYDVKMKEKGDIPEGYSVSREKKERFSLILESASTNQTSMYLCASTQGGTRESYNTIYFGEGSWLTVV.

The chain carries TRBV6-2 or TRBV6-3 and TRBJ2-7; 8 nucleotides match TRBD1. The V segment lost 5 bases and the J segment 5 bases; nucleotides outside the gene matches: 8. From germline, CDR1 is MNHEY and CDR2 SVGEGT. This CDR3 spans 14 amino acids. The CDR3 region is CASSLPRGLHEQYF. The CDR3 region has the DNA TGTGCCAGCAGTCTCCCCAGGGGGCTCCACGAGCAGTACTTC.

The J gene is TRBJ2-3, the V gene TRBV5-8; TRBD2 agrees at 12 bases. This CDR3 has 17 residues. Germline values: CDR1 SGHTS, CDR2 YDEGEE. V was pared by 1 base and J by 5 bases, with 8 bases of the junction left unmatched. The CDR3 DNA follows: TGTGCCAGCAGCTTGATGGCCCTAGCGGGGGGGAAAGATACGCAGTATTTT. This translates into CASSLMALAGGKDTQYF.

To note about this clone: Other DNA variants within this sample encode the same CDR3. The CDR3 nucleotides are TGCAGCGTTGAAGGAGGGGGAGGGACTGAAGCTTTCTTT. It encodes CSVEGGGGTEAFF. The chain couples TRBV29-1 to TRBJ1-1; weak D call: TRBD1 (6 bases). The CDR3 loop spans 13 amino acids. Trimming shortened V by 1 base and J by 5 bases, and 11 bases separated the two germline ends. The germline gives CDR1 SQVTM, CDR2 ANQGSEA.